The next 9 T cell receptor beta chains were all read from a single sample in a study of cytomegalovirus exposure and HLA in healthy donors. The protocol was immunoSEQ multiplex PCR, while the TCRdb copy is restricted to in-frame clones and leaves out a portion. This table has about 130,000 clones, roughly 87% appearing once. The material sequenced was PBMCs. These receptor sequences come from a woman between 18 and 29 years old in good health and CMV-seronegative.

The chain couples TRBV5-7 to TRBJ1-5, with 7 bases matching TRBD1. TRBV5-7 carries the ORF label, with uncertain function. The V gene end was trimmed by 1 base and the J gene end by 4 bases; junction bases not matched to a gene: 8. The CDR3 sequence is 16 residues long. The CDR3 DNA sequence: TGTGCCAGCAGCTTGAGATCCCAGGGGGGTAATCAGCCCCAGCATTTT. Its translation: CASSLRSQGGNQPQHF.

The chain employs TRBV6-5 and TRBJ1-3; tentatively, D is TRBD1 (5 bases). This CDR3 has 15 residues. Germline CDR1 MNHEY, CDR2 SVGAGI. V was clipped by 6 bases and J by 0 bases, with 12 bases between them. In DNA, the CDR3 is TGTGCCAGCAGGGTACAGGTTAACTCTGGAAACACCATATATTTT. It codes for CASRVQVNSGNTIYF.

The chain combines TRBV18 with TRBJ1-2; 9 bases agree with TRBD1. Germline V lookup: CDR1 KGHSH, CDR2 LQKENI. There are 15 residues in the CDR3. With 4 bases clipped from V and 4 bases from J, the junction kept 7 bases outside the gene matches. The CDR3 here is CASSQDRGKAYGYTF. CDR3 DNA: TGTGCCAGCTCACAGGACAGGGGAAAGGCCTATGGCTACACCTTC.

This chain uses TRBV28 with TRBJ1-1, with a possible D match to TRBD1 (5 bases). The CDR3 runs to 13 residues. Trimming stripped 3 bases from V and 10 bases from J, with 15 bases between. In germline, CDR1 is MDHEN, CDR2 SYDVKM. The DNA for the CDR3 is TGTGCCAGCAGTTTGTATACAGGCCGGGCAGCTTTCTTT. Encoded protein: CASSLYTGRAAFF.

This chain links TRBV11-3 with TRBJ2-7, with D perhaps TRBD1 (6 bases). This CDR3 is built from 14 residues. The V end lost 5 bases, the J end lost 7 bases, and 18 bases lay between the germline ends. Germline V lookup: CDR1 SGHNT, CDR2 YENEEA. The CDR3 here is CASSPAGTPKEQYF. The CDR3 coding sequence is TGTGCCAGCAGCCCTGCAGGGACACCGAAAGAGCAGTACTTC.

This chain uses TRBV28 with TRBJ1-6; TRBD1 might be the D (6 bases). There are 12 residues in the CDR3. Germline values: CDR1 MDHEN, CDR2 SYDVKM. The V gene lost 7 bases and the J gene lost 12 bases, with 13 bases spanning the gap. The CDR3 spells CASTTGQLPLHF. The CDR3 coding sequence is TGTGCCAGCACAACCGGACAGTTACCCCTCCACTTT.

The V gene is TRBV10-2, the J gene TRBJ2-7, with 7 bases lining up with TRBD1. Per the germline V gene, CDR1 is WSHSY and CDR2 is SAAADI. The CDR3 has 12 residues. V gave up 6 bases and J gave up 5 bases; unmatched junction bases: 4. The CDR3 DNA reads TGCGCCAGCAGAAGGGACAGACACGAGCAGTACTTC. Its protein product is CASRRDRHEQYF.

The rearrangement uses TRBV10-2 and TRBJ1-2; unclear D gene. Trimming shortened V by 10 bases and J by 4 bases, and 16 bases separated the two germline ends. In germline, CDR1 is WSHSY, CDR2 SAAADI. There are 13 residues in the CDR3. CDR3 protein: CATRPGSSYGYTF. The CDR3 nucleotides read TGCGCCACCCGGCCCGGGAGTAGCTATGGCTACACCTTC.

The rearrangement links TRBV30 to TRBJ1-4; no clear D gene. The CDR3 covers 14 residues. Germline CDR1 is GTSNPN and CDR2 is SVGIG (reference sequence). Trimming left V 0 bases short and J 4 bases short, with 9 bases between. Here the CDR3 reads CAWSVSALNEKLFF. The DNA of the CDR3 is TGTGCCTGGAGTGTCTCAGCGCTTAATGAAAAACTGTTTTTT.